Below, 11 T cell receptor beta chains from the same sample are listed, as sequenced in a study of T-cell memory formation after mild COVID-19. TCRdb redid the calling of the 5' RACE reads with MiXCR, one entry per CDR3 protein. The data show approximately 400,000 distinct CDR3 sequences, over 15% seen once. Sequencing was carried out using PBMCs or a T cell subset sorted from them (not recorded which). The receptor set was obtained from a man aged 18 to 30 who had mild COVID-19 (a few samples of this study predate the infection). Cell type and time point are not known.

The sample holds a few counts of this clonotype. The rearrangement joins TRBV29-1 to TRBJ1-4; D uncertain. Deletions cut 1 base from V and 3 bases from J, with 6 bases between. Looked up from germline, CDR1 is SQVTM and CDR2 is ANQGSEA. The CDR3 is made up of 13 amino acids. The CDR3 coding sequence is TGCAGCGTTGAAGGGTGGCCTAATGAAAAACTGTTTTTT. It is translated as CSVEGWPNEKLFF. The full variable domain, with the rest looked up from reference TRBV29-1 and TRBJ1-4, is SAVISQKPSRDICQRGTSLTIQCQVDSQVTMMFWYRQQPGQSLTLIATANQGSEATYESGFVIDKFPISRPNLTFSTLTVSNMSPEDSSIYLCSVEGWPNEKLFFGSGTQLSVL.

This clonotype was picked up one time. V and J are TRBV11-2 and TRBJ2-3; TRBD2 aligns across 12 bases. Germline trimming cut 5 bases from V and 12 bases from J; bases unmatched to any gene: 9. The CDR3 extends over 14 amino acids. Germline assignment: CDR1 SGHAT and CDR2 FQNNGV. CDR3 DNA: TGTGCCAGCAGCGCGCCTACTAGCGGGGGGCCACAGTATTTT. Its protein is CASSAPTSGGPQYF. The whole variable domain, remainder taken from reference TRBV11-2 and TRBJ2-3, is EAGVAQSPRYKIIEKRQSVAFWCNPISGHATLYWYQQILGQGPKLLIQFQNNGVVDDSQLPKDRFSAERLKGVDSTLKIQPAKLEDSAVYLCASSAPTSGGPQYFGPGTRLTVL.

This clonotype was counted only a few times. The chain links TRBV2 to TRBJ2-1; perhaps TRBD2 as D (6 bases). Trimming cost V 1 base and J 3 bases, with 22 bases left between them. Germline V CDR1 and CDR2: SNHLY, FYNNEI. This CDR3 has 19 residues. The CDR3 protein is CASSEEVNGPGGYYNEQFF. CDR3 sequence (DNA): TGTGCCAGCAGTGAAGAGGTTAACGGTCCTGGGGGGTACTACAATGAGCAGTTCTTC.

The chain employs TRBV27 and TRBJ1-6; no clear D. Trimming took off 8 bases at V and 2 bases at J, with 13 bases between the two ends. CDR1 is MNHEY, CDR2 SMNVEV, per germline (reference sequence). This CDR3 comprises 15 residues. CDR3 sequence reads: CASSAKGPYNSPLHF. The CDR3 DNA reads as TGTGCCAGCTCAGCTAAGGGCCCCTATAATTCACCCCTCCACTTT.

This rearrangement joins TRBV5-1 to TRBJ2-7; no clear D gene. Germline CDR1 and CDR2: SGHRS and YFSETQ. The CDR3 runs 13 residues. Trimming took off 4 bases at V and 3 bases at J, with 11 bases between the two ends. CDR3: CASSIGPDYEQYV. DNA of the CDR3: TGCGCCAGCAGCATTGGTCCAGACTACGAGCAGTACGTC.

The V gene is TRBV9, the J gene TRBJ1-2; a possible D gene is TRBD1 (5 bases). This CDR3 contains 15 residues. The germline V and J ends were trimmed by 4 bases and 8 bases, with 21 bases remaining between them. Germline CDR1 and CDR2: SGDLS and YYNGEE. CDR3 DNA: TGTGCCAGCAGCACAACCGAGGGGAGGACCCGGGGCTACACCTTC. Its protein product is CASSTTEGRTRGYTF.

The rearrangement joins TRBV19 to TRBJ1-5, with no clear D. The V end was cut by 7 bases, the J end by 0 bases, with 13 bases between. The CDR3 loop spans 15 amino acids. Germline values: CDR1 LNHDA, CDR2 SQIVND (reference sequence). The CDR3 DNA follows: TGTGCCAGTACGACGGGGTTTTATAGCAATCAGCCCCAGCATTTT. This translates into CASTTGFYSNQPQHF.

The sample holds a few counts of this clonotype. The rearrangement links TRBV29-1 to TRBJ2-7; a possible D gene is TRBD2 (6 bases). The V gene's germline CDR1 is SQVTM and CDR2 ANQGSEA. This CDR3 contains 13 residues. V lost 5 bases and J lost 0, with 11 bases in between. DNA for the CDR3: TGCAGCGTTCGGACCGGGAGCTCCTACGAGCAGTACGTC. Translation: CSVRTGSSYEQYV.

A few counts support this clonotype. This chain connects TRBV7-8 to TRBJ1-4; a weak D match, TRBD1 (5 bases). The CDR3 length is 21 residues. Germline CDR1 and CDR2: SGHVS and FQNEAQ. V shed 5 bases and J shed 0 bases, with 28 bases lying between them. The CDR3, as DNA: TGTGCCAGCAGCAGAACCCACCTATGGAGGGACCCTCTAGCAACTAATGAAAAACTGTTTTTT. Encoded protein: CASSRTHLWRDPLATNEKLFF.

The V gene is TRBV4-2, the J gene TRBJ2-3; maybe TRBD2 (6 bases). The CDR3 totals 15 residues. V lost 1 base and J 6 bases, leaving 14 bases between the germline ends. CDR1 is LGHNA and CDR2 is YNFKEQ in the germline V gene. DNA of the CDR3: TGTGCCAGCAGCCAAGCCCAGACTAGATCGGATACGCAGTATTTT. This gives the protein CASSQAQTRSDTQYF.

The CDR3 spells CASSHPTSGELTDTQYF. The CDR3 DNA is TGTGCCAGCAGCCACCCGACTAGCGGGGAACTCACAGATACGCAGTATTTT. The genes are TRBV4-2 and TRBJ2-3; TRBD2 matches at 11 bases. The CDR3 consists of 17 residues. With V trimmed by 3 bases and J by 2 bases, 7 bases remained unmatched. The V gene's germline CDR1 is LGHNA and CDR2 YNFKEQ.